The 13 T cell receptor beta chains reported below all come from one sample, sequenced in a study of blood T cell repertoires in COVID-19. Repertoires were generated with immunoSEQ multiplex PCR, while TCRdb's copy carries only in-frame clones and drops some. Of approximately 75,000 clones detected, around 80% appear once; the ten largest clones hold 9.5% to 15%. The sequenced sample was peripheral blood. Every receptor here comes from a middle-aged man with COVID-19, enrolled during active disease.

The genes are TRBV7-9 and TRBJ2-7; D may be TRBD2 (6 bases). V was cut by 3 bases and J by 3 bases, with 12 bases left in between. This CDR3 spans 14 amino acids. In germline, CDR1 is SEHNR, CDR2 FQNEAQ (reference sequence). This chain's CDR3 is CASSFGGAYYEQYF. CDR3 DNA: TGTGCCAGCAGCTTCGGGGGAGCGTACTACGAGCAGTACTTC.

The sample holds a few counts of this clone. The chain has TRBV29-1 and TRBJ1-3, with unresolved D. The germline V and J ends were trimmed by 6 bases and 0 bases, with 9 bases remaining between them. CDR1 and CDR2 from the germline V gene are SQVTM and ANQGSEA. The CDR3 runs 13 residues. The CDR3: CSVRLGSGNTIYF. CDR3 DNA: TGCAGCGTCAGACTGGGCTCTGGAAACACCATATATTTT.

In this sample, this clone turned up once. The chain recombines TRBV3-1 (or the pseudogene TRBV3-2) with TRBJ2-7; 11 bases agree with TRBD1. Germline lookup yields CDR1 LGHDT and CDR2 YNNKEL (reference sequence). The CDR3 extends over 14 amino acids. Trimming took 4 bases from V and 6 from J; bases not matched to a gene: 5. The CDR3 sequence: CASSLGQGAGEQYF. The CDR3 DNA is TGTGCCAGCAGCCTCGGACAGGGGGCGGGCGAGCAGTACTTC.

This clone was seen a handful of times. V and J are TRBV19 and TRBJ2-1, with D perhaps matching TRBD2 (5 bases). Germline CDR1 and CDR2: LNHDA and SQIVND (reference sequence). V shed 6 bases and J shed 7 bases, with 13 bases lying between them. The CDR3 is made up of 13 amino acids. The CDR3 nucleotides are TGTGCCAGTAGGACCCTTCCGGGGAATGAGCAGTTCTTC. Translation: CASRTLPGNEQFF.

The rearrangement uses TRBV12-3 or TRBV12-4 and TRBJ2-7; TRBD2 matches 8 bases. With 5 bases clipped from V and 5 bases from J, the junction kept 5 bases outside the gene matches. The CDR3 covers 13 residues. The CDR3 loop reads CASSDSGGDEQYF. In DNA form, the CDR3 reads TGTGCCAGCAGTGATTCGGGGGGGGACGAGCAGTACTTC.

In its sample, this clone ranks as medium-sized. V usage is TRBV4-2 and J usage is TRBJ2-7, with 8 bases identical to TRBD1. Per germline, CDR1 LGHNA and CDR2 YNFKEQ. Trimming cost V 0 bases and J 2 bases; bases outside gene matches: 6. CDR3 length equals 16 residues. The CDR3 protein is CASSQDPGTGAYEQYF. CDR3 nucleotide sequence: TGTGCCAGCAGCCAAGATCCCGGGACAGGTGCCTACGAGCAGTACTTC.

The chain joins TRBV6-2 or TRBV6-3 to TRBJ1-4, with D maybe TRBD1 (6 bases). The CDR3 spans 16 residues. Germline CDR1 and CDR2: MNHEY and SVGEGT. The V end was cut by 3 bases, the J end by 8 bases, with 19 bases between. CDR3 residues: CASSYSTGSEKEKLFF. The CDR3 DNA is TGTGCCAGCAGTTATTCCACAGGGTCCGAAAAAGAAAAACTGTTTTTT.

The CDR3 here is CASSSLGGDTGELFF. CDR3 nucleotide sequence: TGTGCCAGCAGCTCGCTGGGAGGGGACACCGGGGAGCTGTTTTTT. The rearrangement joins TRBV7-3 to TRBJ2-2; TRBD2 matches 7 bases. The CDR3 loop spans 15 amino acids. The ends lost 4 bases at V and 3 bases at J; junction bases unmatched: 5. The germline gives CDR1 SGHTA, CDR2 FQGTGA.

This clone was counted a single time. The V gene is TRBV28, the J gene TRBJ2-1; the D gene is possibly TRBD1 (6 bases). CDR3 length equals 12 residues. The ends were cut back, 7 bases at V and 12 bases at J, with 16 bases in the middle. Germline values: CDR1 MDHEN, CDR2 SYDVKM. The CDR3 sequence is CASTEGHPWQFF. The CDR3 bases are TGTGCCAGCACCGAGGGACACCCCTGGCAGTTCTTC.

This clone was seen a single time. The chain employs TRBV28 and TRBJ1-5; D remains ambiguous. Germline V lookup: CDR1 MDHEN, CDR2 SYDVKM. This CDR3 is 14 amino acids long. Trimming removed 8 bases from V and 4 bases from J, with 15 bases in between. The CDR3 protein is CASVAGRINQPQHF. The CDR3 bases are TGTGCCAGCGTTGCGGGCCGGATAAATCAGCCCCAGCATTTT.

J is TRBJ2-7 and V is TRBV28; 7 bases match TRBD1. The germline V gene encodes CDR1 MDHEN and CDR2 SYDVKM. The CDR3 has 14 residues. V shed 5 bases, J shed 1 base, and the junction held 5 bases outside the gene matches. Here the CDR3 DNA reads TGTGCCAGCAGTCACAGGGGCTCTTCCTACGAGCAGTACTTC. Its protein product is CASSHRGSSYEQYF.

This chain joins TRBV5-1 and TRBJ2-3, with D perhaps TRBD1 (5 bases). Trimming pared 0 bases from V and 3 bases from J, leaving 8 bases between. The germline V gene has CDR1 SGHRS and CDR2 YFSETQ. CDR3 length: 14 residues. The CDR3 DNA is TGCGCCAGCAGCTTGGGACAGACTACAGATACGCAGTATTTT. It encodes CASSLGQTTDTQYF. Filled out from reference TRBV5-1 and TRBJ2-3, the complete variable domain reads KAGVTQTPRYLIKTRGQQVTLSCSPISGHRSVSWYQQTPGQGLQFLFEYFSETQRNKGNFPGRFSGRQFSNSRSEMNVSTLELGDSALYLCASSLGQTTDTQYFGPGTRLTVL.

The chain is built from TRBV28 and TRBJ1-5; D uncertain. Trimming took off 6 bases at V and 6 bases at J, with 9 bases between the two ends. The V gene's germline CDR1 is MDHEN and CDR2 SYDVKM. This CDR3 comprises 12 residues. The CDR3 nucleotides read TGTGCCAGCAGCTTGCGGGTTCAGCCCCAGCATTTT. The encoded protein is CASSLRVQPQHF. The full variable domain, its missing parts supplied by reference TRBV28 and TRBJ1-5, is DVKVTQSSRYLVKRTGEKVFLECVQDMDHENMFWYRQDPGLGLRLIYFSYDVKMKEKGDIPEGYSVSREKKERFSLILESASTNQTSMYLCASSLRVQPQHFGDGTRLSIL.